The next 4 T cell receptor beta chains were all read from a single sample in a study of CD8 T cells in Susac syndrome. A quantity of about 0.5 to 1 ug RNA underwent reverse transcription using random hexamers. TCRdb passed the immunoSEQ multiplex PCR reads through MiXCR, listing each CDR3 protein once. Here the sample spans approximately 120,000 distinct CDR3 sequences, 80% to 95% being singletons. The sample consisted of CD8+ T cells from PBMCs. Receptor source: a human donor in good health.

This chain joins TRBV19 and TRBJ2-2; D tentatively fits TRBD1 or TRBD2 (5 bases each). Germline CDR1 LNHDA, CDR2 SQIVND (reference sequence). The CDR3 extends over 13 amino acids. V lost 5 bases and J lost 6, with 10 bases in between. The CDR3 sequence: CASSAGTPGELFF. Here the CDR3 DNA reads TGTGCCAGTAGTGCCGGGACCCCCGGGGAGCTGTTTTTT.

The chain joins TRBV28 to TRBJ1-5, with 12 bases that match TRBD1. The germline gives CDR1 MDHEN, CDR2 SYDVKM. The junction had 6 bases not matched to a gene; V was cut back by 6 bases and J by 6 bases. The CDR3 covers 15 residues. The CDR3 bases are TGTGCCAGCAGATCGGGACAGGGGGCCGGTCAGCCCCAGCATTTT. Amino acids: CASRSGQGAGQPQHF.

The chain recombines TRBV18 with TRBJ1-2; D not resolved. The CDR3 sequence is 17 residues long. V lost 0 bases to trimming and J lost 1 base, with 15 bases between them. The germline V gene encodes CDR1 KGHSH and CDR2 LQKENI. The CDR3 region is CASSPPRSAVINYGYTF. CDR3 DNA sequence: TGTGCCAGCTCACCACCGCGGTCGGCGGTTATTAACTATGGCTACACCTTC. The complete variable domain, with remaining parts taken from reference TRBV18 and TRBJ1-2, reads NAGVMQNPRHLVRRRGQEARLRCSPMKGHSHVYWYRQLPEEGLKFMVYLQKENIIDESGMPKERFSAEFPKEGPSILRIQQVVRGDSAAYFCASSPPRSAVINYGYTFGSGTRLTVV.

This sequence joins TRBV11-2 and TRBJ2-3; 13 bases fit TRBD2. Germline V gene sequence: CDR1 SGHAT, CDR2 FQNNGV. CDR3 length: 20 amino acids. With 5 bases clipped from V and 1 base from J, the junction kept 15 bases outside the gene matches. The CDR3 coding sequence is TGTGCCAGCAGCCGACGGGGGACTAGCGGGAAGATCAAGCGCACAGATACGCAGTATTTT. Encoded protein: CASSRRGTSGKIKRTDTQYF.